This TCR beta chain was captured in a study of shared clonotypes between healthy human individuals. Whole-study context: Per-donor plates numbered three CD4 naive, three CD4 memory, two CD8 naive and one CD8 memory. Findings and caveats of the study: Although depth was large, rarefaction showed that sequencing of the sorted subsets was incomplete.

In the naive CD8 group, cells lacked CD45RO and were positively selected for CCR7, so terminally differentiated effector memory CD45RA+ cells were left out. Donors were Caucasian adults residing in Nashville, Tennessee, USA. This table comes from immunoSEQ multiplex PCR, and its TCRdb copy is limited to in-frame clones, with some not included. The repertoire consists of 650,000 to 800,000 clones, with about 90% occurring once and the leading ten covering more than 20%. Germline V lookup: CDR1 SGHNT, CDR2 YYREEE (reference sequence). J gave up 3 bases and V 4 bases, and 4 bases lay outside the gene matches. The CDR3 contains 14 residues. Remarks on this clone: Its antigen is undetermined.

The chain links TRBV5-4 to TRBJ2-7; 10 bases map to TRBD1. The sample consisted of naive CD8+ T cells sorted from blood. This sequence originates from a man under 40 in good health. This CDR3 is CASSAGQGIYEQYF. In DNA, the CDR3 is TGTGCCAGCAGCGCGGGACAGGGGATCTACGAGCAGTACTTC.